Below, 31 T cell receptor beta chains from the same sample are listed, as sequenced in a study of OX40 agonist ivuxolimab in advanced cancers. The library was produced with the immunoSEQ multiplex PCR assay. Sourced from immuneACCESS, this table was stored by TCRdb with only in-frame sequences that have V and J called. A share of the clones is absent; for the studies checked, an unresolved V gene accounts for under half, and the remainder has no known explanation. The sample has approximately 82,000 clones on record, more than 80% of them singletons. Jointly, the top ten make up around 2.5% of the sample. The sample consisted of CD4+ or CD8+ T cells sorted from blood, taken in a trial of the OX40 agonist ivuxolimab. The source is an adult with an advanced solid tumor such as melanoma, head and neck, liver or kidney cancer.

This CDR3 is CASSLGVVGYGYTF. The DNA for the CDR3 is TGTGCCAGCAGCTTAGGCGTTGTGGGCTATGGCTACACCTTC. The rearrangement joins TRBV7-9 to TRBJ1-2; no definite D call. With 1 base removed from V and 4 bases from J, the gap between germline ends came to 10 bases. The CDR3 extends over 14 amino acids. In germline, CDR1 is SEHNR, CDR2 FQNEAQ (reference sequence).

V is TRBV7-8 and J is TRBJ2-2, with 9 bases that match TRBD2. The CDR3 spans 15 residues. The trim removed 7 bases at V and 8 bases at J, leaving 11 bases unmatched. Germline V gene data show CDR1 as SGHVS and CDR2 as FQNEAQ. The CDR3 region has the DNA TGTGCCAGCATTCGAGGACTAGCGAATCTTGGGGAGCTGTTTTTT. This translates into CASIRGLANLGELFF.

The V and J genes are TRBV7-9 and TRBJ2-7; 8 bases agree with TRBD1. Per germline, CDR1 SEHNR and CDR2 FQNEAQ (reference sequence). This CDR3 has 15 amino acids. V lost 4 bases to trimming and J lost 0 bases; unmatched junction nucleotides: 5. This CDR3 reads CASSSRGQLSYEQYF. The DNA for the CDR3 is TGTGCCAGCAGCTCCAGGGGGCAGCTCTCCTACGAGCAGTACTTC. The whole variable domain, filled in from reference TRBV7-9 and TRBJ2-7, reads DTGVSQNPRHKITKRGQNVTFRCDPISEHNRLYWYRQTLGQGPEFLTYFQNEAQLEKSRLLSDRFSAERPKGSFSTLEIQRTEQGDSAMYLCASSSRGQLSYEQYFGPGTRLTVT.

The CDR3, as DNA: TGTGCCAGTAGTACGAGAGACGGGCGCGGACCCTCCTACAATGAGCAGTTCTTC. It translates to CASSTRDGRGPSYNEQFF. The chain recombines TRBV19 with TRBJ2-1, with D unclear. Germline-derived CDR1 and CDR2 are LNHDA and SQIVND (reference sequence). V gave up 4 bases and J gave up 0 bases, with 19 bases separating them. The CDR3 is 18 amino acids.

The rearrangement joins TRBV6-6 to TRBJ2-7; no clear D gene. The CDR3 extends over 12 amino acids. Germline assignment: CDR1 MNHNY and CDR2 SVGAGI (reference sequence). V lost 0 bases and J 3 bases, leaving 3 bases between the germline ends. The CDR3 nucleotides are TGTGCCAGCAGTTACTCTCTCTACGAGCAGTACTTC. This codes for CASSYSLYEQYF.

The J gene is TRBJ2-7, the V gene TRBV18; 7 bases are a match to TRBD2. The junction had 4 bases not matched to a gene; V was cut back by 0 bases and J by 2 bases. The CDR3 runs 15 residues. The germline V gene has CDR1 KGHSH and CDR2 LQKENI. The CDR3 region is CASSPPSRGAYEQYF. DNA for the CDR3: TGTGCCAGCTCACCACCGTCCCGGGGGGCCTACGAGCAGTACTTC.

This chain links TRBV19 with TRBJ1-1; 7 positions agree with TRBD1. The CDR3 is 15 residues long. The germline gives CDR1 LNHDA, CDR2 SQIVND (reference sequence). The trim removed 4 bases at V and 3 bases at J, leaving 8 bases unmatched. In nucleotides, the CDR3 is TGTGCCAGTAGTAGGGGGAACGACAGGGACACTGAAGCTTTCTTT. Translating it yields CASSRGNDRDTEAFF.

A remark on this clone: One junction end does not reproduce the germline sequence, and a read error may be involved. The CDR3 DNA reads as TGTGCCTGCAGTGACAGGGTGTTGTACGAGCAGTACTTC. The encoded protein is CACSDRVLYEQYF. The chain carries TRBV30 and TRBJ2-7; the match to TRBD1 covers 7 bases. CDR3 size: 13 residues. CDR1 is GTSNPN, CDR2 SVGIG, per germline (reference sequence).

V and J are TRBV11-3 and TRBJ2-2, with 8 bases matching TRBD1. The CDR3 is 17 residues long. CDR1 and CDR2 from the germline V gene are SGHNT and YENEEA. The V segment lost 4 bases and the J segment 3 bases; nucleotides outside the gene matches: 10. Here the CDR3 reads CASSSTLDREDTGELFF. The DNA of the CDR3 is TGTGCCAGCAGCTCCACCCTGGACAGGGAGGACACCGGGGAGCTGTTTTTT.

The chain links TRBV5-1 to TRBJ1-6, with a weak D call TRBD1 (5 bases). Germline-derived CDR1 and CDR2 are SGHRS and YFSETQ. This CDR3 contains 16 residues. The V end was cut by 1 base, the J end by 2 bases, with 10 bases between. CDR3 sequence: CASSLSGPAYNSPLHF. The CDR3 region has the DNA TGCGCCAGCAGCTTGTCAGGGCCGGCCTATAATTCACCCCTCCACTTT.

CDR3 in amino acids: CASRGGTQVYEQYF. The CDR3 coding sequence is TGTGCCAGCAGGGGGGGGACGCAGGTCTACGAGCAGTACTTC. This rearrangement joins TRBV6-1 to TRBJ2-7; 7 bases align to TRBD2. CDR3 size: 14 residues. Germline V CDR1 and CDR2: MNHNS, SASEGT. J gave up 3 bases and V 6 bases, and 8 bases lay outside the gene matches.

This chain uses TRBV4-2 with TRBJ2-5; 8 nucleotides match TRBD1. The J call may be incorrect, as the DNA end agrees better with TRBJ2-7. Looked up from germline, CDR1 is LGHNA and CDR2 is YNFKEQ. The length of the CDR3 is 16 residues. The CDR3 DNA follows: TGTGCCAGCAGCTACATACCGGGACAGGAGTCCTACGAGCAGTACTTC. Translated, it gives CASSYIPGQESYEQYF.

The sample holds one count of this clone. The CDR3 spells CASSLRQGAGEKLFF. CDR3 coding DNA: TGTGCCAGCAGCCTCAGACAGGGGGCTGGTGAAAAACTGTTTTTT. The chain combines TRBV4-2 with TRBJ1-4, with 10 positions matching TRBD1. Per germline, CDR1 LGHNA and CDR2 YNFKEQ. The CDR3 spans 15 residues. V was clipped by 4 bases and J by 7 bases; unmatched bases: 6.

The chain employs TRBV2 and TRBJ2-2; D is ambiguous. The germline gives CDR1 SNHLY, CDR2 FYNNEI. The CDR3 covers 13 residues. V dropped 9 bases and J dropped 2 bases, with 10 bases sitting between them. The CDR3 sequence is CASRQINTGELFF. For the CDR3, the DNA is TGTGCCAGTCGCCAAATTAACACCGGGGAGCTGTTTTTT.

V usage is TRBV19 and J usage is TRBJ2-3; either TRBD1 or TRBD2 may fit D (6 bases each). CDR3 size: 14 residues. V lost 11 bases and J 0 bases, leaving 15 bases between the germline ends. CDR1 and CDR2 from the germline V gene are LNHDA and SQIVND (reference sequence). DNA for the CDR3: TGTGCCTCCCAGAGGGGGGTTAGCACAGATACGCAGTATTTT. This gives the protein CASQRGVSTDTQYF.

DNA for the CDR3: TGTGCCAGCAGTTTGAGTTATCGTAGGGGCGGCTCCGCCCGCAATCAGCCCCAGCATTTT. Amino acids: CASSLSYRRGGSARNQPQHF. This sequence joins TRBV27 and TRBJ1-5; possible D gene TRBD1, 5 bases. The germline V gene has CDR1 MNHEY and CDR2 SMNVEV (reference sequence). The CDR3 runs 20 residues. The V end was cut by 3 bases, the J end by 2 bases, with 26 bases between.

As DNA, the CDR3 is TGCGCCAGCAGCTTGAACCGCGACAGGGCTGGAGATACGCAGTATTTT. Residues: CASSLNRDRAGDTQYF. This sequence joins TRBV5-1 and TRBJ2-3, with 7 nucleotides matching TRBD1. The CDR3 is made up of 16 amino acids. Germline assignment: CDR1 SGHRS and CDR2 YFSETQ. Trimming removed 1 base from V and 5 bases from J; junction bases left unmatched: 10.

This chain uses TRBV11-2 with TRBJ2-6; 7 bases match TRBD1. The CDR3 is made up of 18 amino acids. Germline CDR1 reads SGHAT; CDR2 reads FQNNGV. The ends lost 1 base at V and 2 bases at J; junction bases unmatched: 8. The chain's CDR3 is CASSLVGQKSPGANVLTF. CDR3 DNA: TGTGCCAGCAGCTTAGTGGGACAGAAATCCCCTGGGGCCAACGTCCTGACTTTC. The full variable domain, completed using reference TRBV11-2 and TRBJ2-6, is EAGVAQSPRYKIIEKRQSVAFWCNPISGHATLYWYQQILGQGPKLLIQFQNNGVVDDSQLPKDRFSAERLKGVDSTLKIQPAKLEDSAVYLCASSLVGQKSPGANVLTFGAGSRLTVL.

V is TRBV30 and J is TRBJ2-7; 8 bases are shared with TRBD1. The V segment lost 1 base and the J segment 3 bases; nucleotides outside the gene matches: 8. Germline CDR1 and CDR2: GTSNPN and SVGIG (reference sequence). This CDR3 region has 15 residues. The DNA for the CDR3 is TGTGCCTGGAGTGCCGACAGGGGAGGCCTCTACGAGCAGTACTTC. It codes for CAWSADRGGLYEQYF.

The chain carries TRBV7-2 and TRBJ2-7; D gene unclear. The V gene's germline CDR1 is SGHTA and CDR2 FQGNSA. The CDR3 runs to 15 residues. The germline V and J ends were trimmed by 2 bases and 2 bases, with 13 bases remaining between them. The CDR3 sequence is CASSLNPGSTYEQYF. The CDR3 DNA reads TGTGCCAGCAGCTTAAATCCGGGCAGTACCTACGAGCAGTACTTC.

This clone was counted once. The V gene is TRBV2, the J gene TRBJ2-1; TRBD2 matches at 10 bases. This CDR3 is built from 14 residues. Germline V lookup: CDR1 SNHLY, CDR2 FYNNEI. The V segment lost 8 bases and the J segment 6 bases; nucleotides outside the gene matches: 7. Here the CDR3 DNA reads TGTGCCAGCCACTGGCTAGCGGGGGCCAATGAGCAGTTCTTC. Translation: CASHWLAGANEQFF. The full variable domain, in which reference TRBV2 and TRBJ2-1 provide the parts outside the CDR3, is EPEVTQTPSHQVTQMGQEVILRCVPISNHLYFYWYRQILGQKVEFLVSFYNNEISEKSEIFDDQFSVERPDGSNFTLKIRSTKLEDSAMYFCASHWLAGANEQFFGPGTRLTVL.

The chain joins TRBV5-1 to TRBJ1-5; perhaps TRBD1 as D (5 bases). Trimming stripped 0 bases from V and 5 bases from J, with 15 bases between. This CDR3 is built from 16 residues. In germline, CDR1 is SGHRS, CDR2 YFSETQ. CDR3 in DNA: TGCGCCAGCAGCTTGGGGGGCGGGGGATTTCATCAGCCCCAGCATTTT. Translating gives CASSLGGGGFHQPQHF.

The chain recombines TRBV27 with TRBJ1-5; D is perhaps TRBD1 (6 bases). Trimming stripped 2 bases from V and 4 bases from J, with 6 bases between. In germline, CDR1 is MNHEY, CDR2 SMNVEV (reference sequence). The CDR3 is 13 residues long. CDR3 amino acids: CASSLQGNQPQHF. As DNA, the CDR3 is TGTGCCAGCAGTTTACAGGGGAATCAGCCCCAGCATTTT.

The chain joins TRBV5-1 to TRBJ1-1; TRBD1 might be the D (5 bases). In germline, CDR1 is SGHRS, CDR2 YFSETQ. The V and J ends lost 0 bases and 4 bases respectively, with 10 bases between them. CDR3 size: 14 residues. As DNA, the CDR3 is TGCGCCAGCAGCTTGGGGCAGGGAAGCACTGAAGCTTTCTTT. It is translated as CASSLGQGSTEAFF.

The genes are TRBV5-1 and TRBJ1-6; 9 positions match TRBD1. The V gene end was trimmed by 5 bases and the J gene end by 9 bases; junction bases not matched to a gene: 6. The CDR3 is 14 residues long. The germline CDR1 and CDR2 sequences are SGHRS and YFSETQ. CDR3 sequence: CASSGGDRASPLHF. Here the CDR3 DNA reads TGCGCCAGCAGTGGTGGGGACAGGGCTTCACCCCTCCACTTT. Full variable domain (remainder filled in from reference TRBV5-1 and TRBJ1-6): KAGVTQTPRYLIKTRGQQVTLSCSPISGHRSVSWYQQTPGQGLQFLFEYFSETQRNKGNFPGRFSGRQFSNSRSEMNVSTLELGDSALYLCASSGGDRASPLHFGNGTRLTVT.

The CDR3 is CASSLAGGQGYTGELFF. The CDR3 DNA reads TGTGCCAGCAGCTTAGCTGGGGGACAGGGCTACACCGGGGAGCTGTTTTTT. This chain links TRBV7-6 with TRBJ2-2, with TRBD1 matching over 9 bases. Germline CDR1 is SGHVS and CDR2 is FNYEAQ. The J segment lost 3 bases and the V segment lost 0 bases, leaving 5 bases of the junction unmatched. This CDR3 is built from 17 residues. Full variable domain (rest looked up from reference TRBV7-6 and TRBJ2-2): GAGVSQSPRYKVTKRGQDVALRCDPISGHVSLYWYRQALGQGPEFLTYFNYEAQQDKSGLPNDRFSAERPEGSISTLTIQRTEQRDSAMYRCASSLAGGQGYTGELFFGEGSRLTVL.

The chain couples TRBV7-9 to TRBJ1-6; TRBD1 aligns across 8 bases. Germline V CDR1 and CDR2: SEHNR, FQNEAQ (reference sequence). The CDR3 covers 14 residues. The J segment lost 7 bases and the V segment lost 6 bases, leaving 5 bases of the junction unmatched. The CDR3 loop is CASRKTGANSPLHF. In DNA, the CDR3 is TGTGCCAGCAGGAAGACAGGGGCAAATTCACCCCTCCACTTT.

The chain uses TRBV6-6 and TRBJ2-3; TRBD1 is a possible D gene (6 bases). V was pared by 4 bases and J by 1 base, with 15 bases between. The CDR3 has 16 amino acids. Germline CDR1 MNHNY, CDR2 SVGAGI (reference sequence). The CDR3 sequence is CASSSYTTGRTDTQYF. The CDR3 DNA sequence: TGTGCCAGCAGTTCCTACACGACAGGTCGCACAGATACGCAGTATTTT.

The J gene is TRBJ1-2, the V gene TRBV28; 7 nucleotides line up with TRBD1. The CDR3 is made up of 16 amino acids. J gave up 7 bases and V 3 bases, and 14 bases lay outside the gene matches. Germline values: CDR1 MDHEN, CDR2 SYDVKM. The CDR3 DNA follows: TGTGCCAGCAGTTTTACCCGATCAGACAGGGTGGCTGGCTACACCTTC. This encodes CASSFTRSDRVAGYTF.

The genes are TRBV7-2 and TRBJ1-1; D remains unclear. V lost 3 bases, J lost 5 bases, and 10 bases lay in between. The germline gives CDR1 SGHTA, CDR2 FQGNSA. This CDR3 has 13 amino acids. The CDR3 sequence is CASSLTRRTEAFF. CDR3 DNA sequence: TGTGCCAGCAGCTTGACAAGAAGGACTGAAGCTTTCTTT.

This clone occurred once. The chain is built from TRBV9 and TRBJ2-1; 9 positions agree with TRBD2. Germline V gene data show CDR1 as SGDLS and CDR2 as YYNGEE. The junction had 8 bases not matched to a gene; V was cut back by 0 bases and J by 7 bases. The CDR3 runs 16 residues. The CDR3 DNA reads TGTGCCAGCAGCGTAGGAATGCGGGGGGGCTTGAATGAGCAGTTCTTC. This codes for CASSVGMRGGLNEQFF.